The source of this T cell receptor (beta chain) is a study of blood T cell repertoires in COVID-19. Clones were read by immunoSEQ multiplex PCR, and TCRdb kept only the in-frame ones, dropping some. The data contain some 350,000 clones, about 87% of them singletons. This clone has just a few counts. Sequencing was performed on peripheral blood. The TCR originated in a woman aged 50 to 60 with COVID-19, enrolled during active disease.

The CDR3 DNA sequence: TGTGCCAGCAGCGTAGGGGGACAGACGCTCTACGAGCAGTACTTC. This encodes CASSVGGQTLYEQYF. The genes are TRBV9 and TRBJ2-7, with 7 bases that match TRBD1. This CDR3 comprises 15 residues. Unmatched junction bases numbered 6, after V lost 0 bases and J lost 3 bases. Germline assignment: CDR1 SGDLS and CDR2 YYNGEE.